The clone carrying this T cell receptor (beta chain) was detected only a few times. Its antigen is as yet unknown. The data were obtained in a study of metastatic and nonmetastatic thyroid tumors. As for the study in general: Peripheral blood and tumor or nodule samples from malignant and benign thyroid patients were compared.

Points from the study as a whole: Malignant thyroid tumors reportedly had TCR beta diversity that was significantly higher than in benign nodules, in blood and tumor.

No treatment of any kind had been given to any patient before thyroid surgery. Germline V gene data show CDR1 as MNHNS and CDR2 as SASEGT. The CDR3 has 15 amino acids. J gave up 5 bases and V 5 bases, and 7 bases lay outside the gene matches. Original processing notes: To classify distant metastasis in papillary thyroid cancer, a model was built from CDR3 differences across clinicopathological groups. TCRdb reanalyzed the PCR reads via MiXCR. The V and J calls were determined by TCRdb, not by the authors. The profile shows tens of thousands of clones, roughly 16% of them singletons. Sequenced sample: blood. The receptor was isolated from a female donor with papillary thyroid cancer or a benign thyroid nodule (not recorded which). Some clones in this sample may be carry-over from other donors' samples. The chain recombines TRBV6-1 with TRBJ2-7, with TRBD2 identical over 12 bases. The CDR3 nucleotides read TGTGCCAGCAGTCCTCTAGCGGGAGGGCCTCACGAGCAGTACTTC. This encodes CASSPLAGGPHEQYF.